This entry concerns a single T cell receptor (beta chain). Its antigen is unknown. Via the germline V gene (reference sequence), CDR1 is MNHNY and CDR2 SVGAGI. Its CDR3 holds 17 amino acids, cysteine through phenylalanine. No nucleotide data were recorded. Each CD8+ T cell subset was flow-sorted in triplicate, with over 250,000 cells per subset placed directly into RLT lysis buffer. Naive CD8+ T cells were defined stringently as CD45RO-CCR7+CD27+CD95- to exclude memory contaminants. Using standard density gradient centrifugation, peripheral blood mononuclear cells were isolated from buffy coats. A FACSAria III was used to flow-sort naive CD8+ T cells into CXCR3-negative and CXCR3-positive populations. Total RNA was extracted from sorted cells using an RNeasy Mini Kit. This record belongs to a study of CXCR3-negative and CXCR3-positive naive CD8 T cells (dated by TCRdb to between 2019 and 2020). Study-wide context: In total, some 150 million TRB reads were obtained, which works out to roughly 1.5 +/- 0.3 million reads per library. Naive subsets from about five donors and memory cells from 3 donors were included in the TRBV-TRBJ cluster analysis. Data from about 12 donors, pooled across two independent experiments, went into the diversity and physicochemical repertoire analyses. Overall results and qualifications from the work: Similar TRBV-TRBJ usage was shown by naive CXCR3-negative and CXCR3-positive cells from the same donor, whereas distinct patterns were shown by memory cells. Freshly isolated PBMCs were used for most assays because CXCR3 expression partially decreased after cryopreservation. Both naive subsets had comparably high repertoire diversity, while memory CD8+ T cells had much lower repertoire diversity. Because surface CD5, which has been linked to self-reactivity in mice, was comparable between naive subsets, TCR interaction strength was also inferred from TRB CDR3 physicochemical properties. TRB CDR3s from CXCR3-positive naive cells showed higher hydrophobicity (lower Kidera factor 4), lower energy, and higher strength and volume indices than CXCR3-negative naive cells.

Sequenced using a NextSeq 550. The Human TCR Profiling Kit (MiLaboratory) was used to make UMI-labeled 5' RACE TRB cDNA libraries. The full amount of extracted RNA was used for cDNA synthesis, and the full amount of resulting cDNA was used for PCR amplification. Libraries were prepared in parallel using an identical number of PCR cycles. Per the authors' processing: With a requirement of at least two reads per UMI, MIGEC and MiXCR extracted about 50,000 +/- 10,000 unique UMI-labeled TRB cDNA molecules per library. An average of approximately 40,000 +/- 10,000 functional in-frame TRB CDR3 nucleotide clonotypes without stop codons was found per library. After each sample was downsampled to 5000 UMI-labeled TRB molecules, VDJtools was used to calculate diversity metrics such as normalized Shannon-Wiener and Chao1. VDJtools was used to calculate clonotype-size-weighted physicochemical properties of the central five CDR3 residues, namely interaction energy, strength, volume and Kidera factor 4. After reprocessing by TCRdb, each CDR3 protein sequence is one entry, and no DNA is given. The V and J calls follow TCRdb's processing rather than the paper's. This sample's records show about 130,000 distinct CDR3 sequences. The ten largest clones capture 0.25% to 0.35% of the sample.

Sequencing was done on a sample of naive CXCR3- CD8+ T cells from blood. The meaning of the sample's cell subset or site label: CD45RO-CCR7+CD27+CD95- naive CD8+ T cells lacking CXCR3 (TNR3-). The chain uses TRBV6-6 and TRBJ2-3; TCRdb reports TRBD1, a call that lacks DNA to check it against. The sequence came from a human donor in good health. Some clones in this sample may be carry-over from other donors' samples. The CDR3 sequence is CASSYSTSGGGTDTQYF.